This T cell receptor (beta chain) was sequenced for a study of T cell changes during pregnancy in multiple sclerosis. This clone was picked up one time. V was shortened by 3 bases and J by 2 bases, with 13 bases between the two germline ends. CDR1 is SGHDN and CDR2 is FVKESK in the germline V gene. This CDR3 comprises 16 residues. The assay was immunoSEQ multiplex PCR, and TCRdb's table has in-frame clones only and misses some. The data contain about 24,000 clones, around 90% of them singletons. This specimen was CD8+ T cells from peripheral blood mononuclear cells, taken in the third trimester of pregnancy. The origin of this receptor is a female donor in good health, enrolled as a control in a pregnancy study. The rearrangement links TRBV14 to TRBJ1-4, with D perhaps TRBD1 (5 bases). CDR3 amino acids: CASSQRSGATNEKLFF. The CDR3 DNA reads as TGTGCCAGCAGCCAGAGGTCTGGGGCTACTAATGAAAAACTGTTTTTT.